The sequence of this T cell receptor beta chain was determined in a study of blood T cell repertoires in COVID-19. The CDR3 loop spans 17 amino acids. Germline loops: CDR1 KGHDR, CDR2 SFDVKD. Trimming cost V 4 bases and J 3 bases; bases outside gene matches: 7. The data were produced by immunoSEQ multiplex PCR, yet TCRdb's version contains in-frame clones alone and is incomplete. This table has about 360,000 clones, more than 70% appearing once. The V gene is TRBV24-1, the J gene TRBJ2-7; 14 nucleotides line up with TRBD2. Sequencing was carried out using PBMCs or T cells enriched from blood (not recorded which). The receptor's source is a man aged 35 to 55 in a cohort exposed to, infected with or recovered from COVID-19 (not recorded which). The CDR3 bases are TGTGCCACCAGTGACCCCGGGACTAGCGGGAGAGACTACGAGCAGTACTTC. It encodes CATSDPGTSGRDYEQYF.